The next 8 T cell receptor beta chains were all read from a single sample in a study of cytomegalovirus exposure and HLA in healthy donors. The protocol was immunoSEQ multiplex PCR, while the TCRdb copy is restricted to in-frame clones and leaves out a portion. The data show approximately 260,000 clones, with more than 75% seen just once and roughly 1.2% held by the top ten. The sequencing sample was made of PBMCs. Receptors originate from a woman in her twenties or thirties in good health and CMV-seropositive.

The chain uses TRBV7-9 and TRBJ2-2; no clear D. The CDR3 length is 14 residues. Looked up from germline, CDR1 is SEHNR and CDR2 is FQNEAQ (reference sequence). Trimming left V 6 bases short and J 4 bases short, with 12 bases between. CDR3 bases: TGTGCCAGCAGACCGAGGATGGTCACCGGGGAGCTGTTTTTT. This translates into CASRPRMVTGELFF.

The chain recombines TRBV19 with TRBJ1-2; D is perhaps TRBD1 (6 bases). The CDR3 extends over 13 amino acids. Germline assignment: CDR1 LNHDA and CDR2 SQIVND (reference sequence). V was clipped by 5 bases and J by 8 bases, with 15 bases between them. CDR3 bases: TGTGCCAGTAGTTTCCAGGGGTTAAGCGGCTACACCTTC. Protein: CASSFQGLSGYTF.

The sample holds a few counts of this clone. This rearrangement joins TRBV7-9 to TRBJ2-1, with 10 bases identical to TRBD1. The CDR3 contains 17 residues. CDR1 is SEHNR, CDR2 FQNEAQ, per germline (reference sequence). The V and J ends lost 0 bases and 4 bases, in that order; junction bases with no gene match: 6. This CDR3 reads CASSLARGQGDYNEQFF. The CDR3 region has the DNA TGTGCCAGCAGCTTAGCGCGAGGACAGGGGGATTACAATGAGCAGTTCTTC.

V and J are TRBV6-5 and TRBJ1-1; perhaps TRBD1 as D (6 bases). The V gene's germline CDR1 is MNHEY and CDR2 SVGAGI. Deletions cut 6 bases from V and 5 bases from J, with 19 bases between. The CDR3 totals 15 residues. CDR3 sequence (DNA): TGTGCCAGCAGCCCCATAAGGGGGTGGGGGACTGAAGCTTTCTTT. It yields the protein CASSPIRGWGTEAFF.

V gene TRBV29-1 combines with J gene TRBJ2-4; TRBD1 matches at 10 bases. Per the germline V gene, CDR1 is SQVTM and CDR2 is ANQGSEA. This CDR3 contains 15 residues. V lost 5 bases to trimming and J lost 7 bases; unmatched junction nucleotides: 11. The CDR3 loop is CSVSSTTGGYNIQYF. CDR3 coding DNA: TGCAGCGTTTCTAGTACGACAGGGGGCTACAACATTCAGTACTTC.

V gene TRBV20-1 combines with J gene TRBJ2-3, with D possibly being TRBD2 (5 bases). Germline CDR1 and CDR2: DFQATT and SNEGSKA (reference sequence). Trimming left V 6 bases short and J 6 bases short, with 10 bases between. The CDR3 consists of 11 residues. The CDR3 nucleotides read TGCAGTGCCCGCCGAGGGGATACGCAGTATTTT. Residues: CSARRGDTQYF.

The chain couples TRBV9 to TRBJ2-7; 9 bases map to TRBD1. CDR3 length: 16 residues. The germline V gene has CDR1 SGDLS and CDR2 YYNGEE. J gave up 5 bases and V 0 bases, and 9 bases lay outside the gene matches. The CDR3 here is CASSVGVGDRVNEQYF. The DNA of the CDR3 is TGTGCCAGCAGCGTAGGGGTTGGGGACAGGGTTAACGAGCAGTACTTC.

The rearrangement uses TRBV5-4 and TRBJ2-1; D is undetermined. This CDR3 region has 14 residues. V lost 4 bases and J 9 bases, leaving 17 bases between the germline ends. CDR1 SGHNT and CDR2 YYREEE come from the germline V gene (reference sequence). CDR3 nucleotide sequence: TGTGCCAGCAGCCTAAAAAACCCGGCTAGTGAGCAGTTCTTC. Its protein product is CASSLKNPASEQFF. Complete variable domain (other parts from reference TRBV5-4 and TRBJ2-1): ETGVTQSPTHLIKTRGQQVTLRCSSQSGHNTVSWYQQALGQGPQFIFQYYREEENGRGNFPPRFSGLQFPNYSSELNVNALELDDSALYLCASSLKNPASEQFFGPGTRLTVL.